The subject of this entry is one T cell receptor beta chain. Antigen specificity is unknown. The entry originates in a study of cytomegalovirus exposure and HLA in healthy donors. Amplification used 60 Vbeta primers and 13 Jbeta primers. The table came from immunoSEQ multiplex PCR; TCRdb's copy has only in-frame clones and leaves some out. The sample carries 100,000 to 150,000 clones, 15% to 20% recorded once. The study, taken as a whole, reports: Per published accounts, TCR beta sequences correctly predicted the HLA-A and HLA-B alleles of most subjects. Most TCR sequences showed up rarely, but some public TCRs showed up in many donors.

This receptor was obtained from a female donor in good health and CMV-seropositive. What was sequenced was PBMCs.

The chain's CDR3 is CASSSSGFHQPQHF. CDR3 DNA sequence: TGTGCCAGCAGCTCCTCAGGGTTCCATCAGCCCCAGCATTTT. V gene TRBV5-6 combines with J gene TRBJ1-5, with D perhaps TRBD1 (5 bases). The CDR3 is 14 amino acids. The V end lost 3 bases, the J end lost 5 bases, and 12 bases lay between the germline ends. Germline assignment: CDR1 SGHDT and CDR2 YYEEEE.